This TCR beta chain was captured by sequencing in a study of cytomegalovirus exposure and HLA in healthy donors. The study ran its PCR with 60 Vbeta and 13 Jbeta primers. TCRdb's table, derived via immunoSEQ multiplex PCR, lists solely in-frame clones and lacks some. The sample consists of about 82,000 clones, about 78% of them appearing once. Overall study results and limits: Analysis performed later found roughly 17,000 TCR beta sequences associated with HLA alleles at 0.05 false discovery rate. TCR sequences were mostly rare, though some public TCRs occurred in many donors.

Although they were nominally healthy when sampled, donors likely had unrecorded immune exposures. CDR3 length: 17 residues. Germline CDR1 MGHRA, CDR2 YSYEKL. J lost 7 bases, V lost 0 bases, and 7 bases had no gene match. In regard to this clone: Its antigen is not known.

The chain employs TRBV4-1 and TRBJ2-2; TRBD1 matches 11 bases. Sequenced: PBMCs. This clonotype was sampled from a man aged 50 to 59 in good health and CMV-seronegative. CDR3 sequence: CASSQDSPGQGVGELFF. The CDR3 bases are TGCGCCAGCAGCCAAGATTCGCCGGGACAGGGGGTCGGGGAGCTGTTTTTT.